One and the same sample provided the 14 T cell receptor beta chains below, sequenced in a study of blood T cell repertoires in COVID-19. The method was immunoSEQ multiplex PCR; TCRdb's version includes in-frame clones alone and lacks a portion of them. The sample yields 300,000 or so clones, more than 80% seen once. Sequencing input: peripheral blood. These receptors originate from a woman between 40 and 55 years old with acute or convalescent COVID-19.

The chain employs TRBV7-3 and TRBJ1-3; 8 nucleotides match TRBD1. CDR1 SGHTA and CDR2 FQGTGA come from the germline V gene. The trim removed 1 base at V and 8 bases at J, leaving 1 base unmatched. The CDR3 contains 13 residues. CDR3 nucleotides: TGTGCCAGCAGCTTAAACAGGGGGGACACCATATATTTT. Translating gives CASSLNRGDTIYF.

The V call is TRBV6-1, the J call TRBJ1-3; 8 bases match TRBD1. There are 17 residues in the CDR3. With V trimmed by 1 base and J by 0 bases, 5 bases remained unmatched. Germline CDR1 is MNHNS and CDR2 is SASEGT. The CDR3 spells CASSEGGQGNSGNTIYF. As DNA, the CDR3 is TGTGCCAGCAGTGAAGGAGGACAGGGCAACTCTGGAAACACCATATATTTT.

This chain links TRBV15 with TRBJ2-7; D is possibly TRBD2 (6 bases). V was pared by 1 base and J by 6 bases, with 7 bases between. This CDR3 has 12 amino acids. Germline values: CDR1 LNHNV, CDR2 YYDKDF (reference sequence). The CDR3 sequence: CATSRGGGEQYV. CDR3 DNA sequence: TGTGCCACCAGCAGAGGGGGAGGCGAGCAGTACGTC.

The table lists this clone with a count of one. V usage is TRBV6-5 and J usage is TRBJ1-5, with 11 bases lining up with TRBD1. The CDR3 sequence is 15 residues long. V was pared by 5 bases and J by 7 bases, with 7 bases of the junction left unmatched. Germline CDR1 reads MNHEY; CDR2 reads SVGAGI. In nucleotides, the CDR3 is TGTGCCAGCAGTCTGGGACAGGGGGAGGAACAGCCCCAGCATTTT. This sequence encodes CASSLGQGEEQPQHF.

This chain joins TRBV18 and TRBJ2-1; D is uncertain. This CDR3 contains 15 residues. Trimming stripped 0 bases from V and 5 bases from J, with 11 bases between. CDR1 is KGHSH and CDR2 is LQKENI in the germline V gene. The CDR3 bases are TGTGCCAGCTCACCACCTCGCAGGTACCACAATGAGCAGTTCTTC. Its protein is CASSPPRRYHNEQFF.

The chain is built from TRBV7-9 and TRBJ1-2; D possibly corresponds to TRBD1 (6 bases). V dropped 6 bases and J dropped 4 bases, with 18 bases sitting between them. Per the germline V gene, CDR1 is SEHNR and CDR2 is FQNEAQ (reference sequence). The CDR3 extends over 15 amino acids. The CDR3 reads CASRPQAGVGYGYTF. Written as DNA, the CDR3 is TGTGCCAGCAGACCACAGGCAGGGGTTGGCTATGGCTACACCTTC.

The rearrangement links TRBV5-1 to TRBJ2-1; D remains ambiguous. The V gene lost 0 bases and the J gene lost 4 bases, with 8 bases spanning the gap. The germline V gene encodes CDR1 SGHRS and CDR2 YFSETQ. This CDR3 has 14 residues. CDR3 region: CASSLDPEYNEQFF. CDR3 coding DNA: TGCGCCAGCAGCTTGGATCCAGAATACAATGAGCAGTTCTTC. Drawing the rest from reference TRBV5-1 and TRBJ2-1, the complete variable domain is KAGVTQTPRYLIKTRGQQVTLSCSPISGHRSVSWYQQTPGQGLQFLFEYFSETQRNKGNFPGRFSGRQFSNSRSEMNVSTLELGDSALYLCASSLDPEYNEQFFGPGTRLTVL.

The chain has TRBV18 and TRBJ2-4; D may be TRBD1 (6 bases). CDR3 length: 17 residues. The germline V gene encodes CDR1 KGHSH and CDR2 LQKENI. Trimming took off 4 bases at V and 1 base at J, with 17 bases between the two ends. DNA of the CDR3: TGTGCCAGCTCACAATCTACAGGGTTTGGGGCCAAAAACATTCAGTACTTC. Amino acids: CASSQSTGFGAKNIQYF.

For the CDR3, the DNA is TGTGCCAGCAGCTCCCTGGGACTACAAGAGACCCAGTACTTC. Its translation is CASSSLGLQETQYF. The chain has TRBV7-3 and TRBJ2-5, with TRBD2 matching over 7 bases. Germline CDR1 SGHTA, CDR2 FQGTGA. V was pared by 4 bases and J by 2 bases, with 4 bases of the junction left unmatched. This CDR3 has 14 amino acids.

CDR3 sequence (DNA): TGCGCCAGCAGGGACAGGGAAGGTGAAAAACTGTTTTTT. It codes for CASRDREGEKLFF. The V gene is TRBV5-1, the J gene TRBJ1-4; 8 bases are a match to TRBD1. CDR1 and CDR2 (germline): SGHRS, YFSETQ. The CDR3 has 13 amino acids. J was trimmed by 7 bases and V by 5 bases; bases with no gene match: 4.

The chain uses TRBV9 and TRBJ2-3, with 9 bases that match TRBD2. Germline V gives CDR1 SGDLS, CDR2 YYNGEE. This CDR3 is 17 amino acids long. With V trimmed by 3 bases and J by 2 bases, 10 bases remained unmatched. The CDR3 loop reads CASSAEGAGGYTDTQYF. In nucleotides, the CDR3 is TGTGCCAGCAGCGCCGAGGGGGCGGGGGGGTACACAGATACGCAGTATTTT.

This rearrangement joins TRBV29-1 to TRBJ1-2; weak D call: TRBD1 (5 bases). The CDR3 has 12 amino acids. In germline, CDR1 is SQVTM, CDR2 ANQGSEA. V was pared by 3 bases and J by 4 bases, with 9 bases between. The chain's CDR3 is CSVDEQGYGYTF. The CDR3 nucleotides read TGCAGCGTTGATGAGCAGGGCTATGGCTACACCTTC.

V usage is TRBV5-1 and J usage is TRBJ1-6, with 9 bases fitting TRBD1. With 2 bases clipped from V and 10 bases from J, the junction kept 4 bases outside the gene matches. Germline CDR1 SGHRS, CDR2 YFSETQ. CDR3 length: 14 residues. The CDR3 DNA follows: TGCGCCAGCAGCTTACAGGGGGCTCAGTCACCCCTCCACTTT. Translation: CASSLQGAQSPLHF.

This chain links TRBV7-9 with TRBJ1-1; 9 nucleotides match TRBD1. Per germline, CDR1 SEHNR and CDR2 FQNEAQ (reference sequence). Trimming cost V 4 bases and J 3 bases; bases outside gene matches: 6. The CDR3 runs to 15 residues. This CDR3 reads CASSSPGQGDTEAFF. DNA for the CDR3: TGTGCCAGCAGCTCCCCGGGACAGGGTGACACTGAAGCTTTCTTT.